This is a list of T cell receptor beta chains from one sample in a study of cytomegalovirus exposure and HLA in healthy donors. Clones were sequenced by immunoSEQ multiplex PCR, and TCRdb holds only the in-frame ones, with some missing. The sample contains roughly 200,000 clones, approximately 86% of which appear only once. Sequenced input: PBMCs. These receptors were obtained from a woman in her twenties or thirties in good health and CMV-seronegative. Both conserved end residues are part of each CDR3. A D gene is named only where the DNA matches it firmly. Size values are once, few and many counts, or a class for expanded clones, and some rows have none.

D gene	V gene	J gene	clone size	CDR3 protein	CDR3 DNA
NA	TRBV7-9	TRBJ2-5	NA	CASSSDQETQYF	TGTGCCAGCAGCTCCGACCAAGAGACCCAGTACTTC
TRBD1	TRBV15	TRBJ2-1	few	CATSRHRGTGVDEQFF	TGTGCCACCAGCAGACATCGCGGGACAGGGGTGGATGAGCAGTTCTTC
TRBD2	TRBV27	TRBJ2-7	NA	CASSSGEGYEQYF	TGTGCCAGCTCCTCCGGGGAGGGCTACGAGCAGTACTTC
TRBD2	TRBV18	TRBJ2-1	NA	CAIAGTSGNNEQFF	TGTGCCATCGCCGGGACTAGCGGCAACAATGAGCAGTTCTTC
NA	TRBV29-1	TRBJ2-1	NA	CSAERSSYNEQFF	TGCAGCGCGGAACGGAGCTCCTACAATGAGCAGTTCTTC
TRBD2	TRBV29-1	TRBJ2-5	once	CSVPKAGATQETQYF	TGCAGCGTTCCCAAAGCGGGGGCCACCCAAGAGACCCAGTACTTC
TRBD2	TRBV10-2	TRBJ2-3	NA	CASSEPLGLAGEEDTQYF	TGCGCCAGCAGTGAGCCTCTGGGACTAGCGGGGGAGGAAGATACGCAGTATTTT
TRBD2	TRBV27	TRBJ2-1	NA	CASMSSRETSYNEQFF	TGTGCCAGCATGAGTTCGCGGGAGACATCCTACAATGAGCAGTTCTTC
NA	TRBV29-1	TRBJ2-5	NA	CSVLGQQETQYF	TGCAGCGTCCTCGGACAGCAAGAGACCCAGTACTTC
NA	TRBV2	TRBJ1-2	NA	CASSAGQLKYGYTF	TGTGCCAGCAGTGCGGGACAATTGAAATATGGCTACACCTTC
NA	TRBV5-4	TRBJ2-3	NA	CASSRQDRGTDTQYF	TGTGCCAGCAGCCGACAGGACCGAGGGACAGATACGCAGTATTTT
NA	TRBV10-1	TRBJ2-7	once	CASSEDGDYEQYF	TGCGCCAGCAGTGAGGACGGGGACTACGAGCAGTACTTC
NA	TRBV5-1	TRBJ2-7	NA	CASSPLGGQNEQYF	TGCGCCAGCAGCCCCCTCGGGGGGCAAAACGAGCAGTACTTC